These 10 T cell receptor beta chains originate from one sample sequenced in a study of T cell responses to AZD1222 COVID-19 vaccine. The repertoire was sequenced with immunoSEQ multiplex PCR; TCRdb's copy has only in-frame clones and lacks some. This sample has more than 95,000 clones, with around 89% found just once. The source was peripheral blood, collected 28 days after the second AZD1222 dose. These receptors all stem from an adult who received the AZD1222 COVID-19 vaccine.

The rearrangement links TRBV4-2 to TRBJ1-1; no clear D gene. The CDR3 spans 12 residues. Germline-derived CDR1 and CDR2 are LGHNA and YNFKEQ. Trimming left V 8 bases short and J 1 base short, with 8 bases between. The CDR3 nucleotides are TGTGCCAGCGGACCGCAGAACACTGAAGCTTTCTTT. Translated: CASGPQNTEAFF.

The rearrangement links TRBV6-2 or TRBV6-3 to TRBJ2-1, with D perhaps matching TRBD2 (5 bases). The V gene lost 4 bases and the J gene lost 2 bases, with 12 bases spanning the gap. There are 15 residues in the CDR3. Per germline, CDR1 MNHEY and CDR2 SVGEGT. CDR3 bases: TGTGCCAGCAGTTTCGCGCGCGGGCCCTACAATGAGCAGTTCTTC. Translation: CASSFARGPYNEQFF.

The V gene is TRBV28, the J gene TRBJ2-3; D gene ambiguous. Germline loops: CDR1 MDHEN, CDR2 SYDVKM. Trimming removed 10 bases at V and 4 bases at J, with 9 bases between. The CDR3 covers 11 residues. The CDR3 loop is CATGGSDTQYF. Here the CDR3 DNA reads TGTGCCACCGGCGGCTCAGATACGCAGTATTTT.

The CDR3 spells CASSLGYAGGRSSYEQYF. The CDR3 bases are TGTGCCAGCAGCTTAGGGTACGCGGGAGGGCGAAGCTCCTACGAGCAGTACTTC. The chain has TRBV7-2 and TRBJ2-7; 9 bases fit TRBD2. Trimming cost V 1 base and J 0 bases; bases outside gene matches: 10. This CDR3 has 18 residues. The germline CDR1 and CDR2 sequences are SGHTA and FQGNSA.

In this sample, this clone turned up once. This chain connects TRBV15 to TRBJ1-5; maybe TRBD1 (5 bases). Germline assignment: CDR1 LNHNV and CDR2 YYDKDF (reference sequence). Trimming removed 0 bases from V and 2 bases from J, with 11 bases in between. The CDR3 has 16 amino acids. CDR3 loop: CATSRDGGLGNQPQHF. The CDR3, as DNA: TGTGCCACCAGCAGAGATGGGGGTTTGGGCAATCAGCCCCAGCATTTT.

This rearrangement joins TRBV3-1 (or the pseudogene TRBV3-2) to TRBJ2-7, with 7 bases lining up with TRBD2. Germline loops: CDR1 LGHDT, CDR2 YNNKEL (reference sequence). The CDR3 runs to 14 residues. Losses at the gene ends were 2 bases for V and 4 bases for J; bases not matched to a gene: 5. The CDR3 loop is CASSQLTGGYEQYF. CDR3 nucleotides: TGTGCCAGCAGCCAACTCACCGGGGGGTACGAGCAGTACTTC.

This sequence joins TRBV7-9 and TRBJ2-5; 7 bases match TRBD1. The junction had 4 bases not matched to a gene; V was cut back by 1 base and J by 5 bases. The germline V gene has CDR1 SEHNR and CDR2 FQNEAQ (reference sequence). The CDR3 contains 14 residues. In nucleotides, the CDR3 is TGTGCCAGCAGCTTAGGAGGGGGCCTTGAGACCCAGTACTTC. It codes for CASSLGGGLETQYF.

The chain recombines TRBV5-1 with TRBJ2-5; D possibly matches TRBD1 or TRBD2 (5 bases each). The CDR3 consists of 14 residues. Trimming cost V 5 bases and J 5 bases, with 16 bases left between them. Germline values: CDR1 SGHRS, CDR2 YFSETQ. CDR3 region: CASRWAGSGETQYF. The CDR3, as DNA: TGCGCCAGCAGGTGGGCAGGGTCGGGGGAGACCCAGTACTTC. The full variable domain, completed using reference TRBV5-1 and TRBJ2-5, is KAGVTQTPRYLIKTRGQQVTLSCSPISGHRSVSWYQQTPGQGLQFLFEYFSETQRNKGNFPGRFSGRQFSNSRSEMNVSTLELGDSALYLCASRWAGSGETQYFGPGTRLLVL.

This chain links TRBV5-1 with TRBJ2-3; weak D call: TRBD2 (5 bases). Germline-derived CDR1 and CDR2 are SGHRS and YFSETQ. Trimming took 1 base from V and 2 from J, leaving 11 bases between them. CDR3 size: 15 residues. For the CDR3, the DNA is TGCGCCAGCAGCTTGTTATCGGGGAACACAGATACGCAGTATTTT. Protein product: CASSLLSGNTDTQYF.

This clone showed up just a few times. J is TRBJ2-7 and V is TRBV30, with a possible D match to TRBD2 (5 bases). V lost 3 bases and J 7 bases, leaving 16 bases between the germline ends. The V gene's germline CDR1 is GTSNPN and CDR2 SVGIG (reference sequence). The CDR3 extends over 13 amino acids. CDR3 loop: CAWSGPGRGEQYF. DNA for the CDR3: TGTGCCTGGAGCGGACCGGGTCGGGGAGAGCAGTACTTC.